The 27 T cell receptor beta chains reported below all come from one sample, sequenced in a study of vaccination effects on CD4 cells after COVID-19. Sequencing followed a ViraFEST assay step that expanded antigen-specific CD4+ T cells with viral peptide pools. Between days 9 and 11 of culture, CD4+ T cells were separated out. Their cognate antigens are unknown. TCRdb's copy holds only in-frame clones and misses some; the assay was immunoSEQ multiplex PCR. The sample carries 30,000 to 35,000 clones, roughly two thirds recorded once. Sequencing used CD4+ T cells from PBMCs cultured with HCoV-229E spike peptides, obtained before COVID-19 vaccination. Receptors were obtained from a human donor who received a COVID-19 vaccine.

The CDR3 region has the DNA TGTGCCAGCAGTCATGGGTTAGGGCAGCCCCAGCATTTT. It encodes CASSHGLGQPQHF. The chain combines TRBV12-3 or TRBV12-4 with TRBJ1-5, with D unresolved. The CDR3 spans 13 residues. Trimming took 5 bases from V and 7 from J, leaving 12 bases between them.

This clone appeared once. The genes are TRBV15 and TRBJ2-1, with D possibly matching TRBD1 (6 bases). This CDR3 is 15 amino acids long. Trimming took 5 bases from V and 4 from J, leaving 15 bases between them. The germline V gene has CDR1 LNHNV and CDR2 YYDKDF (reference sequence). CDR3 bases: TGTGCCACCAGCGGGGGCCTAGGCCAATACAATGAGCAGTTCTTC. The encoded protein is CATSGGLGQYNEQFF.

The rearrangement joins TRBV6-1 to TRBJ2-7; no reliable D call. Germline CDR1 reads MNHNS; CDR2 reads SASEGT. The V end was cut by 4 bases, the J end by 0 bases, with 19 bases between. The CDR3 runs 17 residues. DNA for the CDR3: TGTGCCAGCAGTGCTGCCGTCGGGCTTCCGAGCTCCTACGAGCAGTACTTC. Its translation is CASSAAVGLPSSYEQYF.

The V and J genes are TRBV10-2 and TRBJ2-7; D is possibly TRBD1 (5 bases). Trimming removed 2 bases from V and 2 bases from J, with 7 bases in between. This CDR3 has 13 amino acids. The germline CDR1 and CDR2 sequences are WSHSY and SAAADI. The CDR3 sequence: CASSEQGTYEQYF. The CDR3, as DNA: TGCGCCAGCAGTGAGCAGGGCACCTACGAGCAGTACTTC.

This clone turned up a few times. V gene TRBV5-4 combines with J gene TRBJ1-2, with D possibly TRBD1 on 6 matching bases. Germline assignment: CDR1 SGHNT and CDR2 YYREEE (reference sequence). CDR3 length: 15 amino acids. The V end lost 2 bases, the J end lost 6 bases, and 17 bases lay between the germline ends. This chain's CDR3 is CASSFLIPGVDGYTF. CDR3 DNA: TGTGCCAGCAGCTTTTTGATCCCAGGGGTTGATGGCTACACCTTC.

This chain links TRBV10-3 with TRBJ1-3; 11 bases are a match to TRBD1. With V trimmed by 2 bases and J by 2 bases, 2 bases remained unmatched. The V gene's germline CDR1 is ENHRY and CDR2 SYGVKD. The CDR3 runs 16 residues. The CDR3 reads CAISEPGQGAGNTIYF. The DNA for the CDR3 is TGTGCCATCAGTGAGCCGGGACAGGGGGCTGGAAACACCATATATTTT.

The CDR3 loop reads CASSRDGYGANVLTF. CDR3 sequence (DNA): TGCGCCAGCAGCCGGGACGGGTATGGGGCCAACGTCCTGACTTTC. The V gene is TRBV5-1, the J gene TRBJ2-6, with D tentatively TRBD1 or TRBD2 (5 bases each). From germline, CDR1 is SGHRS and CDR2 YFSETQ. V was clipped by 4 bases and J by 3 bases, with 11 bases between them. The CDR3 extends over 15 amino acids.

The chain links TRBV5-1 to TRBJ1-1; tentatively, D is TRBD1 (6 bases). The CDR3 runs 15 residues. V was pared by 6 bases and J by 3 bases, with 18 bases between. Per germline, CDR1 SGHRS and CDR2 YFSETQ. CDR3 region: CASTTSGVGDTEAFF. The CDR3 nucleotides are TGCGCCAGCACTACCTCAGGGGTTGGGGACACTGAAGCTTTCTTT.

V gene TRBV29-1 combines with J gene TRBJ1-1; 8 nucleotides match TRBD1. The CDR3 has 13 residues. The germline gives CDR1 SQVTM, CDR2 ANQGSEA. J gave up 5 bases and V 7 bases, and 9 bases lay outside the gene matches. CDR3 in DNA: TGCAGCGCCCAGGGGGCGCGAAGGACTGAAGCTTTCTTT. The encoded protein is CSAQGARRTEAFF.

The chain has TRBV4-1 and TRBJ2-7; TRBD2 is a possible D gene (5 bases). The CDR3 is 15 residues long. Trimming pared 3 bases from V and 7 bases from J, leaving 19 bases between. Germline assignment: CDR1 MGHRA and CDR2 YSYEKL. The CDR3 nucleotides are TGCGCCAGCAGCCACGGGCGGGCCCAGTTTAAGGAGCAGTACTTC. It translates to CASSHGRAQFKEQYF.

This clone has only a few counts. The chain is built from TRBV6-1 and TRBJ1-1; possible D gene TRBD1, 6 bases. V was trimmed by 0 bases and J by 10 bases, leaving 9 bases between them. The CDR3 extends over 12 amino acids. CDR1 and CDR2 (germline): MNHNS, SASEGT. The CDR3 is CASSEAGGGAFF. CDR3 bases: TGTGCCAGCAGTGAAGCAGGGGGGGGAGCTTTCTTT.

The rearrangement uses TRBV2 and TRBJ1-4; no clear D. Trimming cost V 4 bases and J 3 bases, with 9 bases left between them. This CDR3 is built from 14 residues. Looked up from germline, CDR1 is SNHLY and CDR2 is FYNNEI. CDR3 DNA: TGTGCCAGCAGTGGCGGGCCGGCTAATGAAAAACTGTTTTTT. Amino acid sequence: CASSGGPANEKLFF.

This rearrangement joins TRBV4-2 to TRBJ2-3, with 9 positions matching TRBD1. The CDR3 length is 16 residues. J lost 4 bases, V lost 4 bases, and 9 bases had no gene match. CDR1 is LGHNA and CDR2 is YNFKEQ in the germline V gene. This CDR3 is CASSPRGTGIADTQYF. In DNA, the CDR3 is TGTGCCAGCAGCCCCCGCGGGACAGGGATTGCAGATACGCAGTATTTT.

V and J are TRBV7-2 and TRBJ2-7; D is possibly TRBD2 (5 bases). Germline V gene data show CDR1 as SGHTA and CDR2 as FQGNSA. Between the trimmed V and J ends, which lost 5 bases and 6 bases, there was a span of 20 bases. The CDR3 loop spans 15 amino acids. CDR3 residues: CASSQMGGRTFEQYF. The DNA for the CDR3 is TGTGCCAGCAGCCAAATGGGTGGGAGAACTTTCGAGCAGTACTTC.

By share, this clone counts as hyperexpanded. The J gene is TRBJ1-5, the V gene TRBV5-6; 10 positions match TRBD1. Losses at the gene ends were 3 bases for V and 6 bases for J; bases not matched to a gene: 6. From germline, CDR1 is SGHDT and CDR2 YYEEEE. The CDR3 extends over 15 amino acids. CDR3 sequence reads: CASSYWTGGSQPQHF. CDR3 DNA sequence: TGTGCCAGCAGCTATTGGACAGGGGGTTCTCAGCCCCAGCATTTT.

The J gene is TRBJ1-6, the V gene TRBV29-1; 10 nucleotides line up with TRBD1. Per germline, CDR1 SQVTM and CDR2 ANQGSEA. The CDR3 has 13 amino acids. The V gene end was trimmed by 6 bases and the J gene end by 7 bases; junction bases not matched to a gene: 3. DNA of the CDR3: TGCAGCGTGGGACAGGGGTCGAATTCACCCCTCCACTTT. Amino acid sequence: CSVGQGSNSPLHF.

This sequence joins TRBV3-1 (or the pseudogene TRBV3-2) and TRBJ2-5; D not certain. Trimming shortened V by 6 bases and J by 0 bases, and 14 bases separated the two germline ends. Germline CDR1 reads LGHDT; CDR2 reads YNNKEL (reference sequence). CDR3 length equals 15 residues. The CDR3 DNA follows: TGTGCCAGCAGTCCCAAAAACTGGTACCAAGAGACCCAGTACTTC. Residues: CASSPKNWYQETQYF.

V is TRBV28 and J is TRBJ2-5, with TRBD2 identical over 7 bases. This CDR3 comprises 13 residues. The V gene's germline CDR1 is MDHEN and CDR2 SYDVKM. Germline trimming cut 6 bases from V and 5 bases from J; bases unmatched to any gene: 6. As DNA, the CDR3 is TGTGCCAGCAGCTCGGCCGGGGGGGAGACCCAGTACTTC. Protein sequence: CASSSAGGETQYF.

CDR3 sequence reads: CASSLGYSKRGDGQYF. Here the CDR3 DNA reads TGTGCCAGCAGCTTAGGATACTCAAAAAGGGGCGACGGGCAGTACTTC. V usage is TRBV7-8 and J usage is TRBJ2-7; TRBD1 might be the D (5 bases). The CDR3 length is 16 residues. Germline V gene lookup returns CDR1 SGHVS and CDR2 FQNEAQ. The V gene lost 1 base and the J gene lost 9 bases, with 22 bases spanning the gap.

The rearrangement uses TRBV7-2 and TRBJ1-1; D remains ambiguous. The germline gives CDR1 SGHTA, CDR2 FQGNSA. The CDR3 runs 12 residues. Between the trimmed V and J ends, which lost 5 bases and 11 bases, there was a span of 15 bases. The CDR3 loop is CASSQEVGVAFF. For the CDR3, the DNA is TGTGCCAGCAGCCAAGAGGTGGGTGTGGCTTTCTTT.

The chain carries TRBV6-5 and TRBJ1-2, with 7 bases identical to TRBD1. Germline-derived CDR1 and CDR2 are MNHEY and SVGAGI. The CDR3 runs 13 residues. V shed 6 bases and J 8 bases; nucleotides not matched to a gene: 9. The CDR3 region has the DNA TGTGCCAGCAGGGGGACAGATGCTAAAGGCTACACCTTC. It specifies CASRGTDAKGYTF.

This clone showed up just once. The J gene is TRBJ2-3, the V gene TRBV6-4; D gene unclear. CDR3 size: 16 residues. V dropped 4 bases and J dropped 0 bases, with 14 bases sitting between them. Germline V gene lookup returns CDR1 MRHNA and CDR2 SNTAGT. In nucleotides, the CDR3 is TGTGCCAGCAGTGGGGTGCAGGCCAATAGCACAGATACGCAGTATTTT. This codes for CASSGVQANSTDTQYF.

This clone was seen a few times. CDR3 protein: CASTTGWGYTF. CDR3 in DNA: TGTGCCAGCACAACAGGGTGGGGCTACACCTTC. This chain connects TRBV6-5 to TRBJ1-2; perhaps TRBD1 as D (6 bases). Per germline, CDR1 MNHEY and CDR2 SVGAGI. Trimming removed 7 bases from V and 8 bases from J, with 11 bases in between. CDR3 length: 11 amino acids.

This chain uses TRBV18 with TRBJ2-2; 7 nucleotides agree with TRBD1. Germline V CDR1 and CDR2: KGHSH, LQKENI. This CDR3 comprises 14 residues. Trimming took 7 bases from V and 4 from J; bases not matched to a gene: 6. In DNA, the CDR3 is TGTGCCAGCTACCTGACAGGGACCACCGGGGAGCTGTTTTTT. Its protein product is CASYLTGTTGELFF. The full variable domain, in which reference TRBV18 and TRBJ2-2 provide the parts outside the CDR3, is NAGVMQNPRHLVRRRGQEARLRCSPMKGHSHVYWYRQLPEEGLKFMVYLQKENIIDESGMPKERFSAEFPKEGPSILRIQQVVRGDSAAYFCASYLTGTTGELFFGEGSRLTVL.

This clone showed up just a few times. This chain links TRBV5-3 with TRBJ1-1; the match to TRBD1 covers 7 bases. TRBV5-3 is given ORF status, its function remaining uncertain. V lost 4 bases and J lost 4; bases outside the gene matches: 10. The CDR3 contains 15 residues. The CDR3 reads CARSTGPDRATEAFF. The CDR3 DNA reads TGTGCCAGAAGCACCGGCCCTGACAGGGCCACTGAAGCTTTCTTT.

The gene calls are TRBV6-6 and TRBJ2-4; TRBD1 matches 8 bases. V lost 7 bases, J lost 6 bases, and 8 bases stayed unmatched. The CDR3 length is 14 residues. From germline, CDR1 is MNHNY and CDR2 SVGAGI (reference sequence). The CDR3 loop reads CASTHGQGANIQYF. Written as DNA, the CDR3 is TGTGCCAGCACCCACGGGCAGGGGGCAAACATTCAGTACTTC.

A few counts support this clone. J is TRBJ1-1 and V is TRBV18, with D possibly TRBD1 on 5 matching bases. Germline CDR1 is KGHSH and CDR2 is LQKENI. V was clipped by 4 bases and J by 1 base, with 10 bases between them. This CDR3 has 14 amino acids. The CDR3 loop reads CASSLSQGNTEAFF. CDR3 nucleotides: TGTGCCAGCTCACTCTCCCAGGGGAACACTGAAGCTTTCTTT.